This T cell receptor beta chain was observed in a study of CD4 T cell repertoires in COVID-19. The CDR3 totals 15 residues. Germline V CDR1 and CDR2: SGHTA, FQGNSA. V was shortened by 5 bases and J by 5 bases, with 15 bases between the two germline ends. The protocol was immunoSEQ multiplex PCR, while the TCRdb copy is restricted to in-frame clones and leaves out a portion. The sample holds approximately 79,000 clones, about four fifths seen once. The genes are TRBV7-2 and TRBJ2-2; D may match TRBD1 or TRBD2 (5 bases each). The sequencing here drew on CD4+ T cells from peripheral blood, taken after recovery from COVID-19. This sequence originates from a human donor who had COVID-19. The CDR3 region has the DNA TGTGCCAGCAGCAGGGGCGAGAGGGGTACCGGGGAGCTGTTTTTT. As protein: CASSRGERGTGELFF.